One sample yielded the 25 T cell receptor beta chains listed below, sequenced in a study of human T cells and chemical hapten exposure. Time point in this sample: patch test 3, about 24 weeks after DPC sensitization. Treatment of the sample: therapeutic diphenylcyclopropenone sensitization with weekly scalp DPC. Each CDR3 protein is one row after TCRdb ran MiXCR on the RACE reads. The sample records 99,000 or so distinct CDR3 sequences, around 34% being singletons. Sequenced here: whole blood, sampled in connection with sensitization to the hapten diphenylcyclopropenone (DPC). These receptor sequences come from a man aged 35 to 55 with alopecia areata. Some clones in this sample may be carry-over from other donors' samples.

The V gene is TRBV5-4, the J gene TRBJ2-7, with 9 bases aligning to TRBD2. With V trimmed by 1 base and J by 6 bases, 8 bases remained unmatched. Germline V CDR1 and CDR2: SGHNT, YYREEE (reference sequence). The CDR3 consists of 15 residues. This chain's CDR3 is CASSLQLREGPEQYF. CDR3 nucleotides: TGTGCCAGCAGCTTGCAATTGCGGGAGGGCCCCGAGCAGTACTTC.

The V gene is TRBV9, the J gene TRBJ2-3; 9 nucleotides match TRBD2. V lost 4 bases and J lost 6; bases outside the gene matches: 12. The CDR3 runs 16 residues. Germline values: CDR1 SGDLS, CDR2 YYNGEE. CDR3: CASSPARVAGADTQYF. CDR3 nucleotides: TGTGCCAGCAGCCCAGCCAGGGTAGCGGGAGCTGATACGCAGTATTTT.

This sequence joins TRBV20-1 and TRBJ2-1; D is perhaps TRBD2 (5 bases). Germline CDR1 reads DFQATT; CDR2 reads SNEGSKA (reference sequence). V dropped 1 base and J dropped 8 bases, with 12 bases sitting between them. The CDR3 has 13 residues. The CDR3 here is CSARVTTSDEQFF. The CDR3 coding sequence is TGCAGTGCTAGAGTGACTACCTCTGATGAGCAGTTCTTC.

The rearrangement joins TRBV6-1 to TRBJ2-7; maybe TRBD1 (5 bases). The CDR3 spans 13 residues. Germline values: CDR1 MNHNS, CDR2 SASEGT. V dropped 6 bases and J dropped 3 bases, with 12 bases sitting between them. CDR3 sequence (DNA): TGTGCCAGCAGGCCCGACAGTTTCTACGAGCAGTACTTC. Its translation: CASRPDSFYEQYF.

This clonotype has only a few counts. The genes are TRBV7-2 and TRBJ2-3, with 8 bases fitting TRBD2. With V trimmed by 3 bases and J by 0 bases, 5 bases remained unmatched. The V gene's germline CDR1 is SGHTA and CDR2 FQGNSA. This CDR3 is 16 amino acids long. CDR3 coding DNA: TGTGCCAGCAGCTTGCTCCAGCGGGAGAGCACAGATACGCAGTATTTT. It is translated as CASSLLQRESTDTQYF.

This sequence joins TRBV7-6 and TRBJ1-1; 7 nucleotides agree with TRBD1. Looked up from germline, CDR1 is SGHVS and CDR2 is FNYEAQ. The CDR3 is 15 amino acids. Trimming took 5 bases from V and 2 from J; bases not matched to a gene: 8. CDR3: CASSIGQADNTEAFF. The CDR3 nucleotides read TGTGCCAGCAGCATAGGACAGGCCGACAACACTGAAGCTTTCTTT.

V and J are TRBV9 and TRBJ1-3; weak D call: TRBD1 (6 bases). The V and J ends lost 0 bases and 0 bases respectively, with 16 bases between them. CDR1 is SGDLS and CDR2 is YYNGEE in the germline V gene. The CDR3 totals 18 residues. The CDR3, as DNA: TGTGCCAGCAGCGTAGCCCCACAGGGAAGTATCTCTGGAAACACCATATATTTT. Translation gives CASSVAPQGSISGNTIYF.

This chain connects TRBV9 to TRBJ1-3; tentative D call: TRBD1 (5 bases). CDR3 length equals 16 residues. V lost 3 bases, J lost 0 bases, and 13 bases lay in between. From germline, CDR1 is SGDLS and CDR2 YYNGEE. The CDR3 bases are TGTGCCAGCAGCGCAAGACAGTCCAGCTCTGGAAACACCATATATTTT. It yields the protein CASSARQSSSGNTIYF.

This chain uses TRBV7-2 with TRBJ2-3; D gene ambiguous. Germline V lookup: CDR1 SGHTA, CDR2 FQGNSA. The V end was cut by 7 bases, the J end by 0 bases, with 14 bases between. The CDR3 runs 15 residues. CDR3 protein: CASNPNGMSTDTQYF. The CDR3 coding sequence is TGTGCCAGCAACCCTAACGGAATGAGCACAGATACGCAGTATTTT.

The chain links TRBV7-9 to TRBJ2-1, with 10 bases identical to TRBD2. The CDR3 contains 15 residues. With 2 bases clipped from V and 5 bases from J, the junction kept 3 bases outside the gene matches. Germline V gene data show CDR1 as SEHNR and CDR2 as FQNEAQ (reference sequence). In DNA form, the CDR3 reads TGTGCCAGCAGCTTACGAACTAGCGGGGACAATGAGCAGTTCTTC. Encoded protein: CASSLRTSGDNEQFF.

Ten or more counts support this clonotype. CDR3 nucleotides: TGTGCCAGCAGCCCCCCCGGGACAGTCAAAGAAAAACTGTTTTTT. Encoded protein: CASSPPGTVKEKLFF. This rearrangement joins TRBV7-9 to TRBJ1-4; 7 bases align to TRBD1. J was trimmed by 8 bases and V by 5 bases; bases with no gene match: 11. The CDR3 sequence is 15 residues long. Germline V lookup: CDR1 SEHNR, CDR2 FQNEAQ (reference sequence).

J is TRBJ2-3 and V is TRBV29-1; D gene ambiguous. The germline V gene encodes CDR1 SQVTM and CDR2 ANQGSEA. V lost 0 bases and J lost 4, with 20 bases in between. The length of the CDR3 is 17 residues. The CDR3 reads CSVEDLIGPSIPDTQYF. In DNA, the CDR3 is TGCAGCGTTGAAGATCTAATAGGACCCTCTATCCCAGATACGCAGTATTTT.

The table lists this clonotype with many counts. J is TRBJ1-2 and V is TRBV6-1; perhaps TRBD1 as D (5 bases). This CDR3 has 13 amino acids. Germline lookup yields CDR1 MNHNS and CDR2 SASEGT. V dropped 3 bases and J dropped 2 bases, with 7 bases sitting between them. In DNA, the CDR3 is TGTGCCAGCAGTGAGCAGGGAAACTATGGCTACACCTTC. Protein: CASSEQGNYGYTF.

The chain is built from TRBV10-3 and TRBJ2-7, with D possibly being TRBD2 (6 bases). There are 12 residues in the CDR3. Germline-derived CDR1 and CDR2 are ENHRY and SYGVKD. V was pared by 6 bases and J by 5 bases, with 11 bases between. Here the CDR3 DNA reads TGTGCCATCAGCCCCGGGGGTGACGAGCAGTACGTC. Amino acids: CAISPGGDEQYV.

The chain uses TRBV7-9 and TRBJ1-1; D is ambiguous. The V end was cut by 5 bases, the J end by 4 bases, with 11 bases between. The CDR3 runs 13 residues. The germline CDR1 and CDR2 sequences are SEHNR and FQNEAQ (reference sequence). The chain's CDR3 is CASSPYSSTEAFF. DNA for the CDR3: TGTGCCAGCAGCCCTTACTCTAGCACTGAAGCTTTCTTT.

The gene calls are TRBV12-3 or TRBV12-4 and TRBJ2-5; 13 bases line up with TRBD2. The CDR3 has 15 amino acids. The V segment lost 5 bases and the J segment 5 bases; nucleotides outside the gene matches: 5. In DNA form, the CDR3 reads TGTGCCAGCAGTGGGACTAGCGGGATGGAGGAGACCCAGTACTTC. Amino acids: CASSGTSGMEETQYF.

This clonotype was observed a few times. CDR3 region: CASLLGGPFLNEQFF. As DNA, the CDR3 is TGTGCCAGCCTTCTGGGCGGGCCCTTCCTCAATGAGCAGTTCTTC. V gene TRBV6-6 combines with J gene TRBJ2-1, with D perhaps TRBD2 (5 bases). The CDR3 loop spans 15 amino acids. Germline V lookup: CDR1 MNHNY, CDR2 SVGAGI (reference sequence). V was shortened by 8 bases and J by 6 bases, with 20 bases between the two germline ends.

This sequence joins TRBV25-1 and TRBJ2-7; possibly TRBD1 for D (5 bases). The length of the CDR3 is 14 residues. V was trimmed by 1 base and J by 5 bases, leaving 12 bases between them. Germline CDR1 is MGHDK and CDR2 is SYGVNS. CDR3 loop: CASSECRDGDEQYV. CDR3 bases: TGTGCCAGCAGTGAATGCAGGGATGGGGACGAGCAGTACGTC.

The chain is built from TRBV5-5 and TRBJ2-7; 7 nucleotides line up with TRBD2. Germline V gives CDR1 SGHKS, CDR2 YYEKEE (reference sequence). The CDR3 is made up of 14 amino acids. J was trimmed by 2 bases and V by 4 bases; bases with no gene match: 6. As DNA, the CDR3 is TGTGCCAGCAGCCCGGGACTAACAACCTACGAGCAGTACGTC. It codes for CASSPGLTTYEQYV.

CDR3 protein: CASPHLDRIYNEQFF. The CDR3 coding sequence is TGTGCCAGCCCTCATCTAGACCGAATTTACAATGAGCAGTTCTTC. The rearrangement links TRBV6-6 to TRBJ2-1; unclear D gene. The CDR3 totals 15 residues. In germline, CDR1 is MNHNY, CDR2 SVGAGI (reference sequence). V lost 8 bases and J lost 4, with 18 bases in between.

The chain couples TRBV20-1 to TRBJ1-5; D unresolved. The germline V and J ends were trimmed by 1 base and 4 bases, with 8 bases remaining between them. Germline-derived CDR1 and CDR2 are DFQATT and SNEGSKA (reference sequence). There are 13 residues in the CDR3. In nucleotides, the CDR3 is TGCAGTGCTAGAGTGGCGGAGAATCAGCCCCAGCATTTT. This encodes CSARVAENQPQHF.

The V and J genes are TRBV20-1 and TRBJ2-7; D unclear. Germline lookup yields CDR1 DFQATT and CDR2 SNEGSKA (reference sequence). Trimming pared 5 bases from V and 0 bases from J, leaving 11 bases between. The CDR3 has 13 amino acids. The CDR3, as DNA: TGCAGTGCTCGGTTTGCCAGCTCCTACGAGCAGTACTTC. It codes for CSARFASSYEQYF.

This clonotype was recorded a few times. This sequence joins TRBV28 and TRBJ2-1; D gene ambiguous. Germline CDR1 reads MDHEN; CDR2 reads SYDVKM. The V end was cut by 6 bases, the J end by 13 bases, with 16 bases between. The CDR3 contains 12 residues. CDR3: CASSNQRFYQFF. The DNA for the CDR3 is TGTGCCAGCAGCAACCAACGGTTTTATCAGTTCTTC.

V is TRBV28 and J is TRBJ1-1; no reliable D call. The CDR3 consists of 13 residues. CDR1 and CDR2 from the germline V gene are MDHEN and SYDVKM. V shed 2 bases and J shed 4 bases, with 8 bases lying between them. CDR3 in amino acids: CASSLLSGTEAFF. CDR3 coding DNA: TGTGCCAGCAGTTTACTCAGTGGCACTGAAGCTTTCTTT.

This clonotype was counted between two and nine times. V gene TRBV6-2 or TRBV6-3 combines with J gene TRBJ2-5, with 9 nucleotides matching TRBD2. The CDR3 covers 14 residues. With 7 bases clipped from V and 3 bases from J, the junction kept 6 bases outside the gene matches. Germline V gene lookup returns CDR1 MNHEY and CDR2 SVGEGT. The CDR3 loop is CASTGTSPKETQYF. As DNA, the CDR3 is TGTGCCAGCACCGGGACTAGCCCTAAAGAGACCCAGTACTTC.